The 27 T cell receptor beta chains in this list originate from one sample, sequenced in a study of blood T cell repertoires in COVID-19. Sequencing used immunoSEQ multiplex PCR; TCRdb keeps in-frame clones, though not all of them. Of 250,000 or so clones listed, 80% to 85% were seen once; the top ten hold around 3.7%. The source material was PBMCs or T cells enriched from blood (not recorded which). These receptors were collected from a man aged 50 or older who had recovered from COVID-19.

This rearrangement joins TRBV1 to TRBJ1-1; TRBD1 is the table's D call, not checked against the DNA. TRBV1 counts as a pseudogene. The CDR3 sequence is 18 residues long. In nucleotides, the CDR3 is TGCACCAGCACCCCCCTCAGGACAGGGGGTTTAGTGTACACTGAAGCTTTCTTT. It specifies CTSTPLRTGGLVYTEAFF.

The chain links TRBV3-1 (or the pseudogene TRBV3-2) to TRBJ1-6; D may be TRBD1 (6 bases). The V end lost 3 bases, the J end lost 9 bases, and 12 bases lay between the germline ends. Germline V gives CDR1 LGHDT, CDR2 YNNKEL (reference sequence). The CDR3 loop spans 14 amino acids. CDR3 sequence (DNA): TGTGCCAGCAGCCATCAGGGGAGGGGTTCACCCCTCCACTTT. Protein: CASSHQGRGSPLHF.

Written as DNA, the CDR3 is TGTGCCAGCAGTGATAACTCTGGAAACACCATATATTTT. This encodes CASSDNSGNTIYF. The J gene is TRBJ1-3, the V gene TRBV2; no reliable D call. The CDR3 runs to 13 residues. V lost 3 bases to trimming and J lost 0 bases, with 3 bases between them. Germline assignment: CDR1 SNHLY and CDR2 FYNNEI.

The chain is built from TRBV21-1 and TRBJ1-1. TRBV21-1 is a pseudogene segment. There are 12 residues in the CDR3. The CDR3 DNA follows: TGTGCTAACTACCGGGGGTGCCCTGAAGCTTTCTTT. Amino acids: CANYRGCPEAFF.

Here the CDR3 DNA reads TGTGCCAGCAGATATCCGGGCCCCGGGGGCGAGCAGTACTTC. Protein: CASRYPGPGGEQYF. The V call is TRBV28, the J call TRBJ2-7, with D possibly TRBD2 on 6 matching bases. The CDR3 is 14 residues long. CDR1 MDHEN and CDR2 SYDVKM come from the germline V gene. Trimming left V 6 bases short and J 6 bases short, with 18 bases between.

The rearrangement links TRBV7-2 to TRBJ1-3, with D possibly matching TRBD1 (5 bases). The CDR3 totals 17 residues. The V end was cut by 1 base, the J end by 2 bases, with 15 bases between. Looked up from germline, CDR1 is SGHTA and CDR2 is FQGNSA. CDR3 loop: CASSLGSGQIPGNTIYF. CDR3 bases: TGTGCCAGCAGCTTAGGGTCAGGGCAGATCCCTGGAAACACCATATATTTT.

The chain carries TRBV5-1 and TRBJ2-2; maybe TRBD1 (8 bases). The V gene lost 1 base and the J gene lost 3 bases, with 10 bases spanning the gap. Germline lookup yields CDR1 SGHRS and CDR2 YFSETQ. The CDR3 is made up of 15 amino acids. The CDR3 sequence is CASSLTGGDTGELFF. The CDR3 DNA sequence: TGCGCCAGCAGCTTGACAGGGGGGGACACCGGGGAGCTGTTTTTT.

The CDR3: CASSQIGNTNTEAFF. The CDR3 coding sequence is TGTGCCAGCAGCCAAATCGGGAACACGAACACTGAAGCTTTCTTT. The chain is built from TRBV14 and TRBJ1-1; D is unclear. CDR1 and CDR2 from the germline V gene are SGHDN and FVKESK. Trimming removed 2 bases at V and 1 base at J, with 11 bases between. The CDR3 is 15 residues long. The whole variable domain, remainder taken from reference TRBV14 and TRBJ1-1, is EAGVTQFPSHSVIEKGQTVTLRCDPISGHDNLYWYRRVMGKEIKFLLHFVKESKQDESGMPNNRFLAERTGGTYSTLKVQPAELEDSGVYFCASSQIGNTNTEAFFGQGTRLTVV.

The CDR3 here is CASSLWSNTQYF. Written as DNA, the CDR3 is TGTGCCAGCAGTTTGTGGAGTAATACGCAGTATTTT. The chain links TRBV28 to TRBJ2-3; no definite D call. Between the trimmed V and J ends, which lost 3 bases and 7 bases, there was a span of 8 bases. Germline V gene data show CDR1 as MDHEN and CDR2 as SYDVKM. The length of the CDR3 is 12 residues.

The V and J genes are TRBV5-6 and TRBJ2-7, with D possibly matching TRBD1 (7 bases). The V end was cut by 4 bases, the J end by 4 bases, with 18 bases between. CDR1 is SGHDT and CDR2 is YYEEEE in the germline V gene. The length of the CDR3 is 15 residues. The CDR3 region is CASSQGDFSAYEQYF. CDR3 DNA sequence: TGTGCCAGCAGCCAGGGGGACTTTTCGGCATACGAGCAGTACTTC.

This chain joins TRBV6-1 and TRBJ1-2, with D possibly TRBD1 on 5 matching bases. CDR1 is MNHNS, CDR2 SASEGT, per germline. V was clipped by 1 base and J by 12 bases, with 12 bases between them. The length of the CDR3 is 12 residues. The CDR3 region is CASSEDSRVNTF. The CDR3 DNA reads as TGTGCCAGCAGTGAAGATAGCAGGGTCAACACCTTC.

This chain links TRBV28 with TRBJ1-2; 11 bases align to TRBD1. CDR1 MDHEN and CDR2 SYDVKM come from the germline V gene. Unmatched junction bases numbered 12, after V lost 7 bases and J lost 5 bases. The CDR3 is 16 amino acids. CDR3 DNA sequence: TGTGCCAGCACCACCCCCATGGGGACAGGGGGATATGGCTACACCTTC. This translates into CASTTPMGTGGYGYTF.

The V and J genes are TRBV6-6 and TRBJ1-3, with D possibly being TRBD1 (5 bases). Deletions cut 2 bases from V and 2 bases from J, with 10 bases between. The CDR3 covers 15 residues. Germline loops: CDR1 MNHNY, CDR2 SVGAGI (reference sequence). Here the CDR3 DNA reads TGTGCCAGCAGTTACCTCAGGGTGCCTGGAAACACCATATATTTT. Protein: CASSYLRVPGNTIYF.

The chain recombines TRBV7-2 with TRBJ2-2; 9 bases agree with TRBD1. With 6 bases clipped from V and 6 bases from J, the junction kept 2 bases outside the gene matches. Germline assignment: CDR1 SGHTA and CDR2 FQGNSA. CDR3 length: 13 amino acids. CDR3 region: CASRRQGAGELFF. The CDR3 DNA is TGTGCCAGCAGGAGACAGGGGGCCGGGGAGCTGTTTTTT. The entire variable domain, with the rest obtained from reference TRBV7-2 and TRBJ2-2, is as follows: GAGVSQSPSNKVTEKGKDVELRCDPISGHTALYWYRQSLGQGLEFLIYFQGNSAPDKSGLPSDRFSAERTGGSVSTLTIQRTQQEDSAVYLCASRRQGAGELFFGEGSRLTVL.

The CDR3 DNA is TGTGCCAGCAGCTTAGCGACAAATATTAATGGCTACACCTTC. Translating gives CASSLATNINGYTF. The chain couples TRBV7-9 to TRBJ1-2; no reliable D call. The length of the CDR3 is 14 residues. V was pared by 0 bases and J by 6 bases, with 11 bases between. Germline V gene sequence: CDR1 SEHNR, CDR2 FQNEAQ (reference sequence).

The V and J genes are TRBV19 and TRBJ2-1; 9 bases are a match to TRBD2. The V gene's germline CDR1 is LNHDA and CDR2 SQIVND (reference sequence). J was trimmed by 10 bases and V by 3 bases; bases with no gene match: 13. This CDR3 spans 16 amino acids. The CDR3 spells CASSMKGLARPPEQFF. The CDR3 nucleotides are TGTGCCAGTAGTATGAAGGGACTAGCTCGACCCCCAGAGCAGTTCTTC.

The chain employs TRBV27 and TRBJ2-7, with 10 bases that match TRBD1. V was pared by 8 bases and J by 3 bases, with 7 bases of the junction left unmatched. Germline assignment: CDR1 MNHEY and CDR2 SMNVEV (reference sequence). The CDR3 spans 14 residues. This CDR3 is CASGLGQGLYEQYF. The CDR3 nucleotides are TGTGCCAGCGGTCTGGGACAGGGGCTCTACGAGCAGTACTTC.

The gene calls are TRBV11-2 and TRBJ2-7; D may be TRBD1 (5 bases). CDR3 length equals 11 residues. The germline V and J ends were trimmed by 5 bases and 6 bases, with 8 bases remaining between them. The germline V gene has CDR1 SGHAT and CDR2 FQNNGV. In DNA, the CDR3 is TGTGCCAGCAGCCCAGGGCCCGAGCAGTACTTC. This encodes CASSPGPEQYF.

The chain recombines TRBV28 with TRBJ2-3; 10 bases are shared with TRBD1. After removal of 3 bases from V and 8 bases from J, the junction contained 8 bases not matched to a gene. This CDR3 is 15 amino acids long. Germline loops: CDR1 MDHEN, CDR2 SYDVKM. The CDR3 reads CASSLPGQGISTQYF. The CDR3 DNA is TGTGCCAGCAGTTTGCCGGGACAGGGGATTAGTACGCAGTATTTT.

A word on this clone: The junction differs from germline at one of its ends, possibly a read error. J is TRBJ1-3 and V is TRBV4-2; tentatively, D is TRBD1 (5 bases). The germline V gene has CDR1 LGHNA and CDR2 YNFKEQ. The CDR3 sequence is 16 residues long. DNA of the CDR3: TGTGCCAGCACCCAAGGGGTAAGGGGCTCTGGAAACACCATATATTTT. Amino acid sequence: CASTQGVRGSGNTIYF.

This CDR3 reads CASLRAGQGANTGELFF. CDR3 DNA sequence: TGTGCCAGCCTCCGCGCAGGCCAGGGCGCGAACACCGGGGAGCTGTTTTTT. V and J are TRBV28 and TRBJ2-2; D may be TRBD1 (5 bases). The germline V gene has CDR1 MDHEN and CDR2 SYDVKM. The CDR3 consists of 17 residues. The V end was cut by 8 bases, the J end by 0 bases, with 19 bases between.

The table lists this clone with a few counts. V is TRBV9 and J is TRBJ2-7; TRBD2 matches at 8 bases. The V gene end was trimmed by 4 bases and the J gene end by 7 bases; junction bases not matched to a gene: 10. CDR3 length: 14 residues. Germline-derived CDR1 and CDR2 are SGDLS and YYNGEE. CDR3 sequence reads: CASSPPGGAGEQYF. The CDR3 bases are TGTGCCAGCAGCCCCCCGGGGGGGGCGGGGGAGCAGTACTTC.

The gene calls are TRBV27 and TRBJ1-3; D gene uncertain. The CDR3 has 15 amino acids. Trimming cost V 7 bases and J 0 bases, with 13 bases left between them. CDR1 and CDR2 from the germline V gene are MNHEY and SMNVEV (reference sequence). This CDR3 reads CASKAGLSSGNTIYF. The CDR3 DNA sequence: TGTGCCAGCAAGGCAGGCCTCAGCTCTGGAAACACCATATATTTT.

CDR3 loop: CASSPGTGETLMSEKLFF. DNA of the CDR3: TGTGCCAGTAGTCCCGGGACAGGGGAAACTCTTATGAGTGAAAAACTGTTTTTT. The V gene is TRBV19, the J gene TRBJ1-4, with 10 nucleotides matching TRBD1. Germline V CDR1 and CDR2: LNHDA, SQIVND (reference sequence). V lost 5 bases and J lost 7; bases outside the gene matches: 16. The CDR3 consists of 18 residues.

This clone has just a few counts. The chain is built from TRBV11-3 and TRBJ1-1; 9 bases fit TRBD1. Per the germline V gene, CDR1 is SGHNT and CDR2 is YENEEA. CDR3 length equals 14 residues. J gave up 4 bases and V 6 bases, and 6 bases lay outside the gene matches. CDR3 amino acids: CASSFRQGGTEAFF. The DNA for the CDR3 is TGTGCCAGCAGTTTTAGACAGGGGGGCACTGAAGCTTTCTTT. The variable domain in full, with the rest retrieved from reference TRBV11-3 and TRBJ1-1, is EAGVVQSPRYKIIEKKQPVAFWCNPISGHNTLYWYLQNLGQGPELLIRYENEEAVDDSQLPKDRFSAERLKGVDSTLKIQPAELGDSAVYLCASSFRQGGTEAFFGQGTRLTVV.

This chain joins TRBV3-1 (or the pseudogene TRBV3-2) and TRBJ2-3, with 7 bases fitting TRBD2. Germline V gene data show CDR1 as LGHDT and CDR2 as YNNKEL (reference sequence). This CDR3 comprises 17 residues. The ends lost 4 bases at V and 0 bases at J; junction bases unmatched: 10. The CDR3, as DNA: TGTGCCAGCAGCCGTCGATCCGGGGGGACTAGCACAGATACGCAGTATTTT. It specifies CASSRRSGGTSTDTQYF.

The J gene is TRBJ2-2, the V gene TRBV9; possible D gene TRBD2, 5 bases. The V end lost 3 bases, the J end lost 6 bases, and 12 bases lay between the germline ends. The CDR3 contains 14 residues. Germline-derived CDR1 and CDR2 are SGDLS and YYNGEE. CDR3: CASSGRKRAGELFF. Here the CDR3 DNA reads TGTGCCAGCAGCGGCCGAAAGAGGGCCGGGGAGCTGTTTTTT.